The sequence of this T cell receptor beta chain was determined in a study of human T cells and chemical hapten exposure. Study-level findings and limits: Expanded TCRs produced significantly more large CDR3 similarity clusters than controls did.

Documented time point: patch test 3, about 24 weeks after DPC sensitization. Indicated treatment: therapeutic diphenylcyclopropenone sensitization with weekly scalp DPC. Note on this clonotype: Antigen unknown.

The authors' processing: TCR counts had a median of around 94,000 per sample and spanned about 20,000 to 750,000. TCRdb processed the RACE reads anew with MiXCR; each CDR3 protein has one entry. The V and J calls and clone size come from TCRdb's table, not from the authors' own analysis. This sample yields about 97,000 distinct CDR3 sequences, of which 27% are seen a single time; approximately 10% belongs to the top ten. Germline loops: CDR1 MNHNS, CDR2 SASEGT. The CDR3 totals 12 residues. Trimming cost V 10 bases and J 5 bases; bases outside gene matches: 5. The specimen was whole blood, collected in connection with sensitization to the hapten diphenylcyclopropenone (DPC). The rearrangement joins TRBV6-1 to TRBJ2-3, with 8 nucleotides matching TRBD2. This sequence originates from a man aged 35-49 years with alopecia areata. Some clones in this sample may be carry-over from other donors' samples. The CDR3 sequence: CATAGAVDTQYF. CDR3 sequence (DNA): TGTGCCACAGCGGGAGCCGTAGATACGCAGTATTTT.